Included here is one T cell receptor beta chain sequence, with context. This clone was seen a few times. Its antigen is not yet known. No base quality values were provided; no much bigger clone lies one nucleotide off. These data come from a study of long-term antiretroviral therapy in people with HIV (dated by TCRdb to between 2020 and 2023). As for the study more broadly: The earliest samples were collected about a decade before the 2015 WHO recommendation for immediate ART, when ART was typically delayed until CD4 counts fell. No cross-contamination during QIAcube processing turned up in test extractions that ran a monoclonal T-cell line alongside around 32 polyclonal samples. About 35% of the 30 participants with HIV were female. A total of about 180 cryopreserved PBMC samples were contributed to the cohort by 30 adults with confirmed HIV infection, with samples collected serially over a mean of approximately 6 years (range 1-12). Whether ART initiation and durable HIV suppression were associated with changes in peripheral blood TRB repertoire composition and diversity was tested in a retrospective serial study.

The immunoSEQ hsTCRB v3.0 assay was used at survey level resolution to sequence the TRB variable region. TRB sequencing targeted a depth of about 40,000-50,000 T-cell genomes per sample. An Illumina MiSeq with a v3 150-cycle kit was used to sequence the pooled TRB libraries. The paper's data handling went like this. Repertoire analysis was performed in R inside a reproducible Nextflow workflow that covered QC, data transformation and analysis. LymphoSeq2, an R package for exploring AIRR-Seq data, was used to implement the custom analyses. A few samples yielding fewer than 5000 total TRB sequences were excluded, leaving around 200 analyzed HIV repertoires. Among the 180 or so HIV repertoires that were kept, some 60 were collected before ART initiation and about 130 were collected after ART initiation. Each repertoire was downsampled to 5000 TRB nucleotide sequences, and summary statistics were averaged across 100 downsampling iterations. TRB sequences were retained for analysis only if CDR3 regions of at least seven amino acids were present. Diversity was assessed using a clonality score derived from Shannon entropy and using the Gini coefficient. In the repertoire networks, any two of the top 5000 CDR3 amino acid sequences were connected whenever the two sequences differed by an edit distance of one. Antigen specificity groups and MHC restriction were predicted for TRB CDR3 amino acid sequences with GLIPH2. To flag known CMV, EBV, HIV or tissue antigen associations, CDR3 amino acid sequences were matched against VDJdb and McPAS-TCR. Pre-ART, post-ART and control groups were compared with Wilcoxon signed-rank tests and Holm-Bonferroni correction. TCRdb holds this immuneACCESS table with in-frame rearrangements only. Some clones are missing; in checked studies, unresolved V genes explain under half, and the rest has no known cause. V and J calls and clone size come straight from that table; D and trimming were deduced from the DNA. Across this sample there are 20,000 to 25,000 clones, with 70% to 85% seen only once. The ten top clones hold less than 20% of the sample.

Points the paper makes about the study in general: Because PBMC availability was limited, only the TCR beta chain was sequenced, with no alpha chain pairing. The samples span the years 2004 to 2017, and the ART regimens used may be less effective than current regimens. No data were available on ART adherence, viral resistance or therapy changes, limiting inferences about post-ART repertoire changes. Because cell numbers in pre-ART samples were limited, unsorted PBMC were profiled instead of sorted CD4+ and CD8+ T cells. HIV repertoires had narrower CDR3 length ranges than controls, and the network structure suggested an antigen-experienced repertoire that shifted only slightly toward naive after ART. A significant increase in TRB diversity was found to be associated with ART initiation, although TRB diversity was observed to remain significantly below that of transplant donor controls even after long-term ART. Expanded TRB clones identified before ART initiation dominated the repertoire across all time points, though the dominance fluctuated and decreased in many PLHIV after ART.

Participants were included only if at least one PBMC sample before ART initiation and at least two post-ART samples were available. Treatment was received in the United States of America by all participants with HIV. Before DNA extraction, cryopreserved samples of roughly 0.9-11 million PBMC were thawed and washed. At the time of the earliest PBMC sample for each participant with HIV, ages ranged from roughly 23 to 60 years. Each participant contributed PBMC samples from 1-4 timepoints before ART initiation and 2-8 timepoints after ART initiation, with a median of 7 samples. For every participant, serial HIV viral load, CD4+ T-cell count, ART history and demographic data were obtained. A Qiagen kit on a QIAcube was used to extract genomic DNA from unsorted PBMC, with samples processed in batches of 12. V is pared back by 0 bases and J by 3 bases, with 5 bases lying between the germline termini. From a lookup of the germline V gene, CDR1 and CDR2 are MGHRA and YSYEKL. The CDR3 sequence holds 13 residues, the cysteine and phenylalanine included. Only CDR3 DNA remains: 39 bases, in frame from the first base.

The rearrangement joined TRBV4-1 to TRBJ1-2; the D segment could be TRBD1, given 5 matching bases. The source is a middle-aged man with HIV. Material: unsorted PBMCs, obtained 0.5 years before starting antiretroviral therapy. In nucleotides, the sequence is TGCGCCAGCAGCCAAGACAGGGACTATGGCTACACCTTC. This codes for CASSQDRDYGYTF.